These 18 T cell receptor beta chains share one sample of origin, sequenced in a study of T cell responses to AZD1222 COVID-19 vaccine. Method: immunoSEQ multiplex PCR; TCRdb's copy keeps in-frame clones and lacks some. Of about 150,000 clones in the sample, about 90% were seen once. The sequencing used peripheral blood, collected on day 0 of AZD1222 vaccination. The source is an adult in good health.

The chain uses TRBV5-1 and TRBJ2-7, with 7 bases identical to TRBD1. The germline V gene encodes CDR1 SGHRS and CDR2 YFSETQ. V gave up 4 bases and J gave up 5 bases; unmatched junction bases: 9. This CDR3 region has 14 residues. This chain's CDR3 is CASSLMDRFNEQYF. The CDR3 region has the DNA TGCGCCAGCAGCCTGATGGACAGGTTTAACGAGCAGTACTTC.

The rearrangement joins TRBV6-5 to TRBJ2-2; no firm D call. The germline V gene has CDR1 MNHEY and CDR2 SVGAGI. The CDR3 has 14 amino acids. Trimming left V 8 bases short and J 1 base short, with 11 bases between. This chain's CDR3 is CASGRHRNTGELFF. In nucleotides, the CDR3 is TGTGCCAGCGGGCGACATAGGAACACCGGGGAGCTGTTTTTT.

The rearrangement links TRBV6-1 to TRBJ1-5; D is ambiguous. The length of the CDR3 is 16 residues. Germline assignment: CDR1 MNHNS and CDR2 SASEGT. V shed 4 bases and J shed 0 bases, with 13 bases lying between them. The CDR3 sequence is CASSAPLTNSNQPQHF. DNA of the CDR3: TGTGCCAGCAGTGCACCATTAACCAATAGCAATCAGCCCCAGCATTTT.

The rearrangement links TRBV10-3 to TRBJ2-1, with 12 positions matching TRBD2. The CDR3 consists of 15 residues. Trimming removed 4 bases from V and 8 bases from J; junction bases left unmatched: 6. Per the germline V gene, CDR1 is ENHRY and CDR2 is SYGVKD. CDR3 in amino acids: CAISALAGGLDEQFF. The CDR3 DNA sequence: TGTGCCATCAGTGCCCTAGCGGGAGGGTTAGATGAGCAGTTCTTC.

V gene TRBV14 combines with J gene TRBJ2-7, with D unclear. The V gene's germline CDR1 is SGHDN and CDR2 FVKESK. The CDR3 runs to 13 residues. Trimming left V 0 bases short and J 4 bases short, with 7 bases between. The CDR3 DNA sequence: TGTGCCAGCAGCCAAGATAATGGGTACGAGCAGTACTTC. Translation gives CASSQDNGYEQYF.

This rearrangement joins TRBV29-1 to TRBJ1-3; perhaps TRBD1 as D (5 bases). This CDR3 spans 18 amino acids. V dropped 0 bases and J dropped 0 bases, with 18 bases sitting between them. CDR1 and CDR2 (germline): SQVTM, ANQGSEA. The CDR3 region is CSVEDPGGTDYSGNTIYF. CDR3 in DNA: TGCAGCGTTGAAGATCCGGGGGGGACGGATTACTCTGGAAACACCATATATTTT.

V gene TRBV7-6 combines with J gene TRBJ2-6; D might be TRBD1 (5 bases). The germline gives CDR1 SGHVS, CDR2 FNYEAQ. Trimming left V 5 bases short and J 1 base short, with 9 bases between. The CDR3 loop spans 15 amino acids. The CDR3 spells CASSRPGSGANVLTF. The CDR3 DNA reads TGTGCCAGCAGCCGCCCAGGGTCTGGGGCCAACGTCCTGACTTTC.

The J gene is TRBJ2-7, the V gene TRBV7-2, with D possibly being TRBD1 (5 bases). Germline assignment: CDR1 SGHTA and CDR2 FQGNSA. V lost 5 bases and J lost 1, with 12 bases in between. This CDR3 region has 14 residues. CDR3 in DNA: TGTGCCAGCAGCCACGAGGACACATCCTACGAGCAGTACTTC. This gives the protein CASSHEDTSYEQYF.

This clone was detected a few times. V and J are TRBV29-1 and TRBJ1-2; 8 bases are shared with TRBD1. Per germline, CDR1 SQVTM and CDR2 ANQGSEA. J lost 4 bases, V lost 6 bases, and 7 bases had no gene match. The CDR3 has 13 amino acids. The CDR3: CSVLGQGGYGYTF. The CDR3 DNA sequence: TGCAGCGTCCTTGGACAGGGTGGCTATGGCTACACCTTC.

This chain connects TRBV28 to TRBJ2-7, with 8 bases identical to TRBD1. The length of the CDR3 is 15 residues. The germline CDR1 and CDR2 sequences are MDHEN and SYDVKM. V shed 4 bases, J shed 7 bases, and the junction held 12 bases outside the gene matches. The CDR3 sequence is CASSSTGDQTGEQYF. The CDR3 nucleotides are TGTGCCAGCAGTTCGACAGGGGACCAGACAGGAGAGCAGTACTTC.

The chain links TRBV30 to TRBJ2-3, with TRBD2 identical over 11 bases. This CDR3 has 16 residues. V shed 0 bases, J shed 2 bases, and the junction held 4 bases outside the gene matches. Germline-derived CDR1 and CDR2 are GTSNPN and SVGIG (reference sequence). The CDR3, as DNA: TGTGCCTGGAGTGTCCTAGCGGGAGGCCCCACAGATACGCAGTATTTT. It encodes CAWSVLAGGPTDTQYF.

This clone was observed once. The V and J genes are TRBV6-5 and TRBJ1-2; 8 bases agree with TRBD1. Germline assignment: CDR1 MNHEY and CDR2 SVGAGI. This CDR3 spans 13 amino acids. V was clipped by 6 bases and J by 10 bases; unmatched bases: 10. CDR3 in DNA: TGTGCCAGCAGGACACAGGGGGGTTTGGACTACACCTTC. Amino acid sequence: CASRTQGGLDYTF.

The chain employs TRBV6-5 and TRBJ1-6; tentatively, D is TRBD1 (6 bases). The CDR3 spans 14 residues. V lost 6 bases to trimming and J lost 6 bases, with 12 bases between them. Germline assignment: CDR1 MNHEY and CDR2 SVGAGI. CDR3 in DNA: TGTGCCAGCAGGCCCACAGGGTCTAATTCACCCCTCCACTTT. Protein: CASRPTGSNSPLHF.

The V call is TRBV2, the J call TRBJ1-2; no clear D gene. The germline CDR1 and CDR2 sequences are SNHLY and FYNNEI. The CDR3 runs to 12 residues. With 8 bases removed from V and 4 bases from J, the gap between germline ends came to 11 bases. CDR3 protein: CASGFLPYGYTF. The CDR3 nucleotides read TGTGCCAGCGGATTCTTACCCTATGGCTACACCTTC.

V gene TRBV11-2 combines with J gene TRBJ2-1, with 7 bases matching TRBD2. This CDR3 has 13 residues. V was clipped by 5 bases and J by 9 bases; unmatched bases: 7. The germline gives CDR1 SGHAT, CDR2 FQNNGV. The CDR3 sequence is CASSLVAGFEQFF. The CDR3, as DNA: TGTGCCAGCAGCCTGGTAGCGGGCTTTGAGCAGTTCTTC.

The chain couples TRBV29-1 to TRBJ2-5; 7 bases are shared with TRBD2. Germline trimming cut 4 bases from V and 10 bases from J; bases unmatched to any gene: 12. The V gene's germline CDR1 is SQVTM and CDR2 ANQGSEA. This CDR3 is built from 13 residues. The CDR3, as DNA: TGCAGCGTTGCAGTTAGCGGGTGGGGGGACCAGTACTTC. Protein product: CSVAVSGWGDQYF.

The J gene is TRBJ1-1, the V gene TRBV6-5; perhaps TRBD1 as D (5 bases). CDR1 MNHEY and CDR2 SVGAGI come from the germline V gene. The CDR3 spans 15 residues. With 1 base removed from V and 0 bases from J, the gap between germline ends came to 9 bases. The CDR3 region has the DNA TGTGCCAGCAGTTACTGGGGGGATATGAACACTGAAGCTTTCTTT. Translation: CASSYWGDMNTEAFF.

Comment on this clone: Different DNA sequences within this sample yield the same CDR3. This chain connects TRBV12-3 or TRBV12-4 to TRBJ1-1; no clear D gene. Trimming cost V 1 base and J 1 base, with 4 bases left between them. The CDR3 totals 13 residues. The CDR3: CASSLGGNTEAFF. CDR3 DNA sequence: TGTGCCAGCAGTTTAGGGGGGAACACTGAAGCTTTCTTT.